This TCR delta chain comes out of a study of Vδ1+ human thymocytes. Study-level results: TRG sequences recurred across donors, whereas TRD sequences stayed essentially private. The authors advised highly purified populations and single-cell validation. Thymic TRG and TRD repertoires appeared highly polyclonal, with Gaussian CDR3 length distributions.

This clone occurred a few times. Its target is not known. After alphabeta T cell depletion, CD3+ Vdelta1+ Vdelta2- thymocytes were sorted. RNA was extracted from the cells and then reverse transcribed. Multiplex PCR used pooled V-gene forward primers and a constant-region reverse primer to amplify CDR3s. TCRdb called clones anew from the multiplex PCR reads with CATT. The sample holds 45,000 to 60,000 delta-chain clones, around 15% seen once. The V end lost 3 bases, the J end lost 2 bases, and 19 bases lay between the germline ends. The V gene's germline CDR1 is TSWWSYY and CDR2 QGS. CDR3 size: 17 residues.

The origin of this receptor is a girl under three years old who had congenital heart surgery. Material: Vdelta1+ gamma-delta thymocytes from the thymus. Subset indicated: FACS-sorted CD3+ TCRalphabeta- TCRVdelta1+ TCRVdelta2- thymocytes. V gene TRDV1 combines with J gene TRDJ1; D is undetermined. CDR3 nucleotide sequence: TGTGCTCTTGGGGACGCTAATGATCGTTGTGAGACCGATAAACTCATCTTT. Amino acid sequence: CALGDANDRCETDKLIF.